A single T cell receptor (beta chain) is shown here with its context. The assay was immunoSEQ multiplex PCR, and TCRdb's table has in-frame clones only and misses some. The sample includes about 66,000 clones, around 90% of them seen just once. Losses at the gene ends were 3 bases for V and 4 bases for J; bases not matched to a gene: 2. From germline, CDR1 is MNHNS and CDR2 SASEGT. There are 14 residues in the CDR3. This entry belongs to a study of OX40 agonist ivuxolimab in advanced cancers. Study context: Patients were dosed with the agonistic anti-OX40 (CD134) antibody ivuxolimab.

This chain links TRBV6-1 with TRBJ1-5; 8 bases agree with TRBD1. The clonotype originates from an adult with an advanced solid tumor such as melanoma, head and neck, liver or kidney cancer. The sequences come from CD4+ or CD8+ T cells sorted from blood, collected in a trial of the OX40 agonist ivuxolimab. CDR3 sequence: CASSDRGLNQPQHF. The CDR3 bases are TGTGCCAGCAGTGACAGGGGGCTGAATCAGCCCCAGCATTTT.